This T cell receptor (beta chain) was sequenced during a study of blood T cell repertoires in COVID-19. The sample holds many counts of this clone. V dropped 1 base and J dropped 4; count of bases not matched to a gene: 1. The CDR3 spans 13 residues. The germline V gene has CDR1 LGHDT and CDR2 YNNKEL (reference sequence). Sequencing used immunoSEQ multiplex PCR; TCRdb keeps in-frame clones, though not all of them. The sample lists under 150,000 clones, approximately 84% occurring once. Sequencing was done on a sample of peripheral blood. The V and J genes are TRBV3-1 (or the pseudogene TRBV3-2) and TRBJ2-7; 7 positions match TRBD2. The source is a human donor in a cohort sampled during active COVID-19. Here the CDR3 DNA reads TGTGCCAGCAGCCAAGCTAGCGGTTACGAGCAGTACTTC. It codes for CASSQASGYEQYF.